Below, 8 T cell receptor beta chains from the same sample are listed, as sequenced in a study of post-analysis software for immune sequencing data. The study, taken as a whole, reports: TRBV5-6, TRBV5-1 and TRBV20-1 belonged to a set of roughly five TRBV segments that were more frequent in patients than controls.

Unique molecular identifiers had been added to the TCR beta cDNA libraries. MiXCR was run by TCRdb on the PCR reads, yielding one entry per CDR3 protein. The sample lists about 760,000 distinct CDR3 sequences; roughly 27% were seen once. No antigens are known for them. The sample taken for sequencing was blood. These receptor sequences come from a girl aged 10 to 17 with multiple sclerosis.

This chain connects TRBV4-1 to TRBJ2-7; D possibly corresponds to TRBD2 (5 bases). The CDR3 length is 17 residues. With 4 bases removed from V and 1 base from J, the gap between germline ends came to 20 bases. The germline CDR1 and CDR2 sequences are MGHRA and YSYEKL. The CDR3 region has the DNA TGCGCCAGCAGCCCATCCTGGACCGGGGTTTTGTCCTACGAGCAGTACTTC. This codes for CASSPSWTGVLSYEQYF.

In DNA form, the CDR3 reads TGTGCCAGCAGCCAACACCGACAGGGGATGGGTGGCTACACCTTC. This encodes CASSQHRQGMGGYTF. The chain carries TRBV3-1 and TRBJ1-2; 8 bases match TRBD1. The germline V gene has CDR1 LGHDT and CDR2 YNNKEL (reference sequence). V lost 2 bases and J lost 7; bases outside the gene matches: 9. The CDR3 has 15 amino acids.

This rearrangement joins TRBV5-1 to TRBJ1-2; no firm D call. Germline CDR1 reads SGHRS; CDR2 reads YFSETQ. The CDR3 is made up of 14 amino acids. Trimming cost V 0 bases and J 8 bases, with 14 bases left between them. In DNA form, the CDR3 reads TGCGCCAGCAGCTTGGCTGAGGTAGCTCTAGGCTACACCTTC. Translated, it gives CASSLAEVALGYTF.

The CDR3 region has the DNA TGTGCCAGCAGCAAAGTGCGGGGATCCTACGAGCAGTACTTC. Encoded protein: CASSKVRGSYEQYF. The chain joins TRBV21-1 to TRBJ2-7. TRBV21-1 is a recognized pseudogene. The CDR3 spans 14 residues.

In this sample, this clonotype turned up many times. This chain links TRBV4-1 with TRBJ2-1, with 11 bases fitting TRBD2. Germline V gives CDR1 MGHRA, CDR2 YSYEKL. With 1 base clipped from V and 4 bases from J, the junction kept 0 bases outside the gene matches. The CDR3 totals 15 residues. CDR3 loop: CASSQGLAGYNEQFF. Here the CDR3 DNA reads TGCGCCAGCAGCCAAGGACTAGCGGGGTACAATGAGCAGTTCTTC.

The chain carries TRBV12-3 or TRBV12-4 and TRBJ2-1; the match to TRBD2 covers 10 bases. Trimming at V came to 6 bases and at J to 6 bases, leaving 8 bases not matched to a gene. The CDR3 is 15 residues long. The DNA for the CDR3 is TGTGCCAGCAGCTCGAGCGGGGGGGCCAGCAATGAGCAGTTCTTC. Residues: CASSSSGGASNEQFF.

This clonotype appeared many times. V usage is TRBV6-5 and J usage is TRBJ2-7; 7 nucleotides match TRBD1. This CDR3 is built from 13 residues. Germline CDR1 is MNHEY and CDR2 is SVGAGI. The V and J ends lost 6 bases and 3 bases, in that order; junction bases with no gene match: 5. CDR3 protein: CASRPGQLYEQYF. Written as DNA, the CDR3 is TGTGCCAGCAGGCCGGGACAGCTCTACGAGCAGTACTTC.

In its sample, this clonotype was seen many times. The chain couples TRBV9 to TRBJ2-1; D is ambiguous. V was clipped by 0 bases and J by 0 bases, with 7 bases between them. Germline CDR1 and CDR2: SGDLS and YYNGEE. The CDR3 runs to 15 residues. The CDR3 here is CASSVDFNSYNEQFF. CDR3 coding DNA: TGTGCCAGCAGCGTAGACTTTAACTCCTACAATGAGCAGTTCTTC.